This TCR beta chain was obtained from a study of cytomegalovirus exposure and HLA in healthy donors. Study observations and caveats: Overall, roughly 160 TCR beta chains were annotated as cytomegalovirus-associated.

60 Vbeta and 13 Jbeta primers were used in PCR. Sequencing used immunoSEQ multiplex PCR; TCRdb keeps in-frame clones, though not all of them. The sample consists of 85,000 to 100,000 clones, about 75% of them appearing once. Nominally healthy donors were sampled, though unrecorded immune exposures were likely. The CDR3 contains 17 residues. Per germline, CDR1 LNHNV and CDR2 YYDKDF (reference sequence). Trimming shortened V by 0 bases and J by 0 bases, and 14 bases separated the two germline ends. A remark on this clone: The antigen is undetermined.

This rearrangement joins TRBV15 to TRBJ2-5; D is perhaps TRBD1 (5 bases). Sequences were obtained from PBMCs. The sequence was collected from a man aged 40-49 years in good health and CMV-seropositive. CDR3 sequence reads: CATSRDVGAGNQETQYF. The CDR3 bases are TGTGCCACCAGCAGAGATGTTGGGGCAGGAAACCAAGAGACCCAGTACTTC.